Reported below is one TCR beta chain. The antigen remains unidentified. V lost 1 base, J lost 4 bases, and 5 bases stayed unmatched. This CDR3 contains 15 residues. CDR1 and CDR2 (germline): SGHNT, YYREEE (reference sequence). Both 60 Vbeta primers and 13 Jbeta primers went into the PCR. Libraries were prepared by immunoSEQ multiplex PCR; TCRdb keeps only in-frame clonotypes and omits some of them. The table has around 170,000 clones, less than 80% seen once. These data are taken from a study of cytomegalovirus exposure and HLA in healthy donors. General study results and limits: A later analysis reported that several of the most significant clusters appeared to be linked to common viral pathogens, among them Epstein-Barr virus. A few CMV-associated chains were confirmed in vitro to be specific for CMV antigens. With high specificity and sensitivity, the classifier reportedly diagnosed cytomegalovirus status. Productive status was seen about 90% or about 30% of the time for most TCR beta V segments in an earlier analysis.

Sequencing was carried out using PBMCs. The TCR originated in a man between 18 and 29 years old in good health and CMV-seronegative. The gene calls are TRBV5-4 and TRBJ2-7; TRBD2 agrees at 10 bases. This CDR3 reads CASSLTSGTSYEQYF. The CDR3 coding sequence is TGTGCCAGCAGCTTGACTAGCGGGACTTCGTACGAGCAGTACTTC.